The 18 T cell receptor beta chains given below trace back to one sample, sequenced in a study of shared clonotypes between healthy human individuals. Using immunoSEQ multiplex PCR, the repertoire was profiled, and TCRdb retains in-frame clones only, with some absent. The profile covers under 1,100,000 clones, with more than 60% appearing a single time and nearly 1.5% taken by the ten largest. The specimen sequenced was memory CD4+ T cells sorted from blood. Subset specified: CD45RA-negative fraction. These receptors were taken from a man aged 18 to 29 in good health.

The V and J genes are TRBV7-6 and TRBJ2-3; TRBD2 agrees at 7 bases. After removal of 1 base from V and 3 bases from J, the junction contained 7 bases not matched to a gene. This CDR3 contains 16 residues. Germline V gives CDR1 SGHVS, CDR2 FNYEAQ. Here the CDR3 DNA reads TGTGCCAGCAGCTTAGTCGGAGCGGGGAATACAGATACGCAGTATTTT. Translation gives CASSLVGAGNTDTQYF.

The CDR3 protein is CASSEFGTGEYTF. The CDR3 region has the DNA TGTGCCAGCAGTGAATTTGGGACAGGGGAGTACACCTTC. The V call is TRBV6-1, the J call TRBJ1-2, with 10 bases matching TRBD1. Trimming at V came to 2 bases and at J to 11 bases, leaving 5 bases not matched to a gene. This CDR3 spans 13 amino acids. CDR1 and CDR2 (germline): MNHNS, SASEGT.

This clone was observed once. CDR3 loop: CASTLLGGYSNQPQHF. CDR3 DNA: TGTGCCAGCACCCTTTTGGGGGGGTATAGCAATCAGCCCCAGCATTTT. This chain links TRBV7-2 with TRBJ1-5; D may be TRBD1 (5 bases). CDR1 and CDR2 (germline): SGHTA, FQGNSA. V lost 7 bases and J 0 bases, leaving 16 bases between the germline ends. This CDR3 spans 16 amino acids.

This rearrangement joins TRBV7-9 to TRBJ2-5; 11 bases are a match to TRBD2. The CDR3 contains 16 residues. CDR1 is SEHNR, CDR2 FQNEAQ, per germline (reference sequence). With 4 bases clipped from V and 4 bases from J, the junction kept 8 bases outside the gene matches. The CDR3 coding sequence is TGTGCCAGCAGCTCCCTCACTAGCGGGGGTGGAGAGACCCAGTACTTC. Translation: CASSSLTSGGGETQYF.

The gene calls are TRBV2 and TRBJ1-6; the match to TRBD1 covers 7 bases. The CDR3 spans 16 residues. The germline V gene has CDR1 SNHLY and CDR2 FYNNEI. V lost 6 bases to trimming and J lost 7 bases; unmatched junction nucleotides: 12. DNA for the CDR3: TGTGCCAGCAGGGGGGGGGACAGTTTACCGAATTCACCCCTCCACTTT. Amino acids: CASRGGDSLPNSPLHF.

The J gene is TRBJ1-1, the V gene TRBV11-2; 7 bases align to TRBD1. J lost 2 bases, V lost 8 bases, and 5 bases had no gene match. Germline loops: CDR1 SGHAT, CDR2 FQNNGV. The CDR3 totals 13 residues. The CDR3 reads CASCIGGNTEAFF. CDR3 nucleotide sequence: TGTGCCAGCTGCATAGGGGGCAACACTGAAGCTTTCTTT. Based on the CDR3 plus reference TRBV11-2 and TRBJ1-1, the full variable domain is EAGVAQSPRYKIIEKRQSVAFWCNPISGHATLYWYQQILGQGPKLLIQFQNNGVVDDSQLPKDRFSAERLKGVDSTLKIQPAKLEDSAVYLCASCIGGNTEAFFGQGTRLTVV.

The table lists this clone with a count of one. This chain links TRBV10-3 with TRBJ2-1, with TRBD1 matching over 10 bases. From germline, CDR1 is ENHRY and CDR2 SYGVKD. The CDR3 contains 12 residues. Trimming took 8 bases from V and 8 from J; bases not matched to a gene: 3. The DNA of the CDR3 is TGTGCCATCGGACAGGGGGTCGATGAGCAGTTCTTC. As protein: CAIGQGVDEQFF.

This clone has a handful of counts. The CDR3 reads CASSLERTLRELFF. For the CDR3, the DNA is TGCGCCAGCAGTCTAGAAAGGACCCTAAGGGAGCTGTTTTTT. The chain carries TRBV23-1 and TRBJ2-2; D uncertain. TRBV23-1 is placed among ORFs of uncertain function. Trimming pared 4 bases from V and 9 bases from J, leaving 15 bases between. This CDR3 region has 14 residues.

CDR3: CASSPRGSEAYEQYF. CDR3 nucleotide sequence: TGCGCCAGCAGCCCTAGGGGGAGCGAGGCCTACGAGCAGTACTTC. The rearrangement uses TRBV10-1 and TRBJ2-7, with a weak D call TRBD1 (6 bases). This CDR3 has 15 amino acids. V lost 6 bases to trimming and J lost 2 bases, with 17 bases between them. Per germline, CDR1 WNHNN and CDR2 SYGVQD (reference sequence).

This clone was picked up one time. The J gene is TRBJ2-4, the V gene TRBV21-1; no DNA check was done on the table's D call, TRBD1. TRBV21-1 is labeled a pseudogene. The CDR3 is made up of 18 amino acids. The CDR3 sequence: CASSKIGGTGAEGDIQYF. The CDR3, as DNA: TGTGCCAGCAGCAAAATCGGCGGGACAGGGGCCGAGGGGGACATTCAGTACTTC.

This clone was observed a single time. V gene TRBV4-1 combines with J gene TRBJ2-5; D not certain. The CDR3 runs 14 residues. Between the trimmed V and J ends, which lost 0 bases and 5 bases, there was a span of 10 bases. Germline CDR1 is MGHRA and CDR2 is YSYEKL. CDR3 region: CASSQEFGRETQYF. For the CDR3, the DNA is TGCGCCAGCAGCCAAGAGTTTGGGCGGGAGACCCAGTACTTC.

This clone was counted once. V and J are TRBV6-6 and TRBJ2-7; perhaps D is TRBD1 or TRBD2 (5 bases each). With 6 bases removed from V and 3 bases from J, the gap between germline ends came to 18 bases. Germline V gene sequence: CDR1 MNHNY, CDR2 SVGAGI (reference sequence). The CDR3 loop spans 15 amino acids. CDR3 in amino acids: CASRDHGTNDYEQYF. For the CDR3, the DNA is TGTGCCAGCAGAGACCACGGGACGAACGACTACGAGCAGTACTTC.

This sequence joins TRBV20-1 and TRBJ2-5, with D hard to call. This CDR3 is 11 amino acids long. V was shortened by 6 bases and J by 5 bases, with 10 bases between the two germline ends. Germline V gene data show CDR1 as DFQATT and CDR2 as SNEGSKA (reference sequence). The CDR3 DNA sequence: TGCAGTGCCCCAGGCCCGGAGACCCAGTACTTC. Amino acid sequence: CSAPGPETQYF.

This chain uses TRBV15 with TRBJ2-5; the D gene is possibly TRBD1 (6 bases). V was cut by 4 bases and J by 5 bases, with 11 bases left in between. Germline CDR1 LNHNV, CDR2 YYDKDF (reference sequence). CDR3 size: 13 residues. In DNA form, the CDR3 reads TGTGCCACCAGCACGCCAGGGGAGGAGACCCAGTACTTC. Translation gives CATSTPGEETQYF.

The genes are TRBV10-1 and TRBJ2-4; TRBD2 is a possible D gene (6 bases). Germline V gene lookup returns CDR1 WNHNN and CDR2 SYGVQD (reference sequence). This CDR3 has 13 residues. Trimming removed 6 bases from V and 7 bases from J, with 13 bases in between. The CDR3 nucleotides read TGCGCCAGCAGATTCCGTCGGGAGAACATTCAGTACTTC. As protein: CASRFRRENIQYF.

The chain joins TRBV29-1 to TRBJ2-1; D is uncertain. Germline V gene sequence: CDR1 SQVTM, CDR2 ANQGSEA. Between the trimmed V and J ends, which lost 1 base and 10 bases, there was a span of 11 bases. The CDR3 has 12 amino acids. Written as DNA, the CDR3 is TGCAGCGTTGAAGCGGGTAAGAACGAGCAGTTCTTC. The encoded protein is CSVEAGKNEQFF.

The chain recombines TRBV6-5 with TRBJ1-1; D is uncertain. Trimming pared 0 bases from V and 6 bases from J, leaving 8 bases between. Germline V CDR1 and CDR2: MNHEY, SVGAGI. The length of the CDR3 is 13 residues. As DNA, the CDR3 is TGTGCCAGCAGTTACTCCCGTAACGCTGAAGCTTTCTTT. This sequence encodes CASSYSRNAEAFF.

On this clone: This may come from a read error, since a much larger clone is one base off. Other DNA sequences in the sample encode the same CDR3. V gene TRBV30 combines with J gene TRBJ1-5; no clear D gene. CDR1 is GTSNPN, CDR2 SVGIG, per germline (reference sequence). The CDR3 is 14 amino acids. This CDR3 is CAWKSAFGNQPQHF. The DNA of the CDR3 is TGTGCCTGGAAGTCGGCGTTCGGAAATCAGCCTCAGCATTTT.